The 23 T cell receptor beta chains below all came from one sample that was sequenced in a study of cytomegalovirus exposure and HLA in healthy donors. Amplification used 60 Vbeta primers and 13 Jbeta primers. Profiling relied on immunoSEQ multiplex PCR, and the TCRdb table lists in-frame clones only, not all of them. This table holds roughly 180,000 clones, more than 65% found once. What was sequenced was PBMCs. These receptors originate from a man younger than 45 in good health and CMV-seronegative.

V usage is TRBV29-1 and J usage is TRBJ2-5; D possibly corresponds to TRBD1 (6 bases). The CDR3 is 14 amino acids. Per the germline V gene, CDR1 is SQVTM and CDR2 is ANQGSEA. V shed 4 bases and J shed 11 bases, with 23 bases lying between them. The CDR3 loop reads CSVVRGQDYVEQYF. CDR3 DNA sequence: TGCAGCGTTGTTCGGGGACAAGACTACGTGGAGCAGTACTTC.

The genes are TRBV4-2 and TRBJ1-5; possibly TRBD1 for D (5 bases). Germline CDR1 and CDR2: LGHNA and YNFKEQ. The CDR3 runs 16 residues. V lost 1 base and J 0 bases, leaving 10 bases between the germline ends. The CDR3 protein is CASSQVGGASNQPQHF. CDR3 bases: TGTGCCAGCAGCCAAGTGGGAGGGGCTAGCAATCAGCCCCAGCATTTT.

The table lists this clone with a few counts. The V gene is TRBV30, the J gene TRBJ1-3; D uncertain. Germline V gene sequence: CDR1 GTSNPN, CDR2 SVGIG (reference sequence). This CDR3 is 13 amino acids long. V shed 4 bases and J shed 0 bases, with 7 bases lying between them. In DNA form, the CDR3 reads TGTGCCTGGAACGCGGACTCTGGAAACACCATATATTTT. As protein: CAWNADSGNTIYF.

This clone was observed a handful of times. The genes are TRBV9 and TRBJ2-1; TRBD2 aligns across 8 bases. The trim removed 0 bases at V and 7 bases at J, leaving 6 bases unmatched. Looked up from germline, CDR1 is SGDLS and CDR2 is YYNGEE. The CDR3 length is 15 residues. The CDR3 DNA reads TGTGCCAGCAGCGTAGCGGGAGGGTACGGGAATGAGCAGTTCTTC. Protein sequence: CASSVAGGYGNEQFF.

The chain is built from TRBV9 and TRBJ2-1; 10 nucleotides match TRBD2. The CDR3 has 16 amino acids. The V segment lost 0 bases and the J segment 5 bases; nucleotides outside the gene matches: 5. CDR1 SGDLS and CDR2 YYNGEE come from the germline V gene. The DNA for the CDR3 is TGTGCCAGCAGCGTAGCCCGAGCGGGAGGGGACAATGAGCAGTTCTTC. Translation: CASSVARAGGDNEQFF. Drawing the rest from reference TRBV9 and TRBJ2-1, the complete variable domain is DSGVTQTPKHLITATGQRVTLRCSPRSGDLSVYWYQQSLDQGLQFLIQYYNGEERAKGNILERFSAQQFPDLHSELNLSSLELGDSALYFCASSVARAGGDNEQFFGPGTRLTVL.

This clone was counted a few times. The chain couples TRBV6-5 to TRBJ2-2, with a possible D match to TRBD1 (6 bases). The CDR3 totals 13 residues. Trimming took 8 bases from V and 7 from J, leaving 14 bases between them. Looked up from germline, CDR1 is MNHEY and CDR2 is SVGAGI. As DNA, the CDR3 is TGTGCCAGCGTACGCTCACAGGGCGGGGAGCTGTTTTTT. Its protein product is CASVRSQGGELFF.

The chain recombines TRBV5-1 with TRBJ2-1, with TRBD2 matching 10 bases. From germline, CDR1 is SGHRS and CDR2 YFSETQ. V shed 0 bases and J 9 bases; nucleotides not matched to a gene: 6. This CDR3 is built from 15 residues. The CDR3 nucleotides read TGCGCCAGCAGCTTGGGGTCTAGCGGGAGTACTGAGCAGTTCTTC. It encodes CASSLGSSGSTEQFF.

This clone was seen a handful of times. The V and J genes are TRBV18 and TRBJ2-4; TRBD1 aligns across 7 bases. The CDR3 spans 13 residues. Trimming cost V 5 bases and J 8 bases; bases outside gene matches: 6. Per germline, CDR1 KGHSH and CDR2 LQKENI. In DNA, the CDR3 is TGTGCCAGCTCATCGACAGGGTCGTACATTCAGTACTTC. As protein: CASSSTGSYIQYF.

J is TRBJ2-3 and V is TRBV19; TRBD1 matches 7 bases. Germline V gene lookup returns CDR1 LNHDA and CDR2 SQIVND (reference sequence). V was clipped by 6 bases and J by 3 bases; unmatched bases: 3. This CDR3 comprises 13 residues. The CDR3: CASRYRGTDTQYF. CDR3 sequence (DNA): TGTGCCAGTAGATACAGGGGTACAGATACGCAGTATTTT. Using reference TRBV19 and TRBJ2-3 for the parts outside the CDR3, the full variable domain is DGGITQSPKYLFRKEGQNVTLSCEQNLNHDAMYWYRQDPGQGLRLIYYSQIVNDFQKGDIAEGYSVSREKKESFPLTVTSAQKNPTAFYLCASRYRGTDTQYFGPGTRLTVL.

The rearrangement joins TRBV19 to TRBJ2-1, with D tentatively TRBD2 (6 bases). The CDR3 runs 14 residues. Per the germline V gene, CDR1 is LNHDA and CDR2 is SQIVND (reference sequence). The V end lost 6 bases, the J end lost 2 bases, and 11 bases lay between the germline ends. The CDR3 coding sequence is TGTGCCAGTAGCGGGGACTTAACCTACAATGAGCAGTTCTTC. Amino acids: CASSGDLTYNEQFF. Together with reference TRBV19 and TRBJ2-1, the CDR3 gives the full variable domain: DGGITQSPKYLFRKEGQNVTLSCEQNLNHDAMYWYRQDPGQGLRLIYYSQIVNDFQKGDIAEGYSVSREKKESFPLTVTSAQKNPTAFYLCASSGDLTYNEQFFGPGTRLTVL.

The J gene is TRBJ1-2, the V gene TRBV7-9; perhaps TRBD1 as D (5 bases). With 2 bases removed from V and 4 bases from J, the gap between germline ends came to 8 bases. CDR3 length: 13 amino acids. The germline V gene has CDR1 SEHNR and CDR2 FQNEAQ (reference sequence). The CDR3 bases are TGTGCCAGCAGCTTAACAGGAACCTATGGCTACACCTTC. Protein product: CASSLTGTYGYTF.

The chain uses TRBV4-1 and TRBJ1-5; maybe TRBD1 (6 bases). The CDR3 has 15 amino acids. Germline CDR1 MGHRA, CDR2 YSYEKL. V gave up 5 bases and J gave up 3 bases, with 14 bases separating them. CDR3 coding DNA: TGCGCCAGCAGCGTAACGAGGGACAACAATCAGCCCCAGCATTTT. Encoded protein: CASSVTRDNNQPQHF.

This chain joins TRBV27 and TRBJ2-1; 8 nucleotides line up with TRBD1. This CDR3 region has 16 residues. J was trimmed by 4 bases and V by 0 bases; bases with no gene match: 5. Germline-derived CDR1 and CDR2 are MNHEY and SMNVEV (reference sequence). CDR3 protein: CASSLSETGVYNEQFF. CDR3 DNA sequence: TGTGCCAGCAGTTTATCGGAGACAGGGGTATACAATGAGCAGTTCTTC.

Note on this clone: The germline gene is not matched at one end of the junction; a read error may be the cause. J is TRBJ1-4 and V is TRBV7-9, with D perhaps TRBD1 (6 bases). Germline V CDR1 and CDR2: SEHNR, FQNEAQ (reference sequence). The CDR3 is made up of 14 amino acids. The CDR3 DNA follows: TGTTCCAGCAGCTTCAGGGGCACTAATGAAAAACTGTTTTTT. This encodes CSSSFRGTNEKLFF.

This clone was recorded once. This chain joins TRBV5-1 and TRBJ2-5; D gene unclear. The last part of the DNA fits TRBJ2-7 better; the J call may be wrong. Germline V gene lookup returns CDR1 SGHRS and CDR2 YFSETQ. The CDR3 spans 15 residues. As DNA, the CDR3 is TGCGCCAGCAGCTTGGCTTTATACGGAGCCTACGAGCAGTACTTC. Translated, it gives CASSLALYGAYEQYF.

The chain joins TRBV10-1 to TRBJ2-3, with 7 bases fitting TRBD2. V shed 2 bases, J shed 2 bases, and the junction held 4 bases outside the gene matches. This CDR3 has 15 amino acids. The germline V gene encodes CDR1 WNHNN and CDR2 SYGVQD (reference sequence). CDR3 sequence: CASSEGLGVTDTQYF. The CDR3 nucleotides read TGCGCCAGCAGTGAGGGACTAGGGGTCACAGATACGCAGTATTTT.

V and J are TRBV30 and TRBJ1-1; 7 nucleotides match TRBD1. CDR3 length: 14 residues. V lost 0 bases to trimming and J lost 7 bases; unmatched junction nucleotides: 8. Per germline, CDR1 GTSNPN and CDR2 SVGIG (reference sequence). In nucleotides, the CDR3 is TGTGCCTGGAGTGTATCCCCCAGGGGGATTGAAGCTTTCTTT. Residues: CAWSVSPRGIEAFF.

The genes are TRBV11-1 and TRBJ2-7; 11 positions match TRBD2. Trimming took 5 bases from V and 5 from J; bases not matched to a gene: 8. The CDR3 totals 15 residues. Germline CDR1 SGHAT, CDR2 FQDESV (reference sequence). The CDR3 region is CASSPRLAGRHEQYF. The CDR3 coding sequence is TGTGCCAGCAGCCCGAGACTAGCGGGACGGCACGAGCAGTACTTC.

V and J are TRBV2 and TRBJ2-7, with 12 bases lining up with TRBD2. Germline CDR1 reads SNHLY; CDR2 reads FYNNEI. The CDR3 length is 15 residues. V lost 6 bases to trimming and J lost 5 bases; unmatched junction nucleotides: 8. CDR3 nucleotides: TGTGCCAGCAGGCTAGCGGGGGGGTCGTTCGACGAGCAGTACTTC. Translating gives CASRLAGGSFDEQYF.

This clone was seen only a few times. V is TRBV7-9 and J is TRBJ2-1; D gene ambiguous. This CDR3 is 16 amino acids long. V was cut by 5 bases and J by 4 bases, with 18 bases left in between. Per germline, CDR1 SEHNR and CDR2 FQNEAQ (reference sequence). The CDR3 loop is CASSLLDSPIYNEQFF. Here the CDR3 DNA reads TGTGCCAGCAGCCTACTTGATAGTCCTATATACAATGAGCAGTTCTTC.

The chain employs TRBV6-1 and TRBJ1-2; maybe TRBD1 (5 bases). Trimming left V 2 bases short and J 8 bases short, with 12 bases between. Germline-derived CDR1 and CDR2 are MNHNS and SASEGT. CDR3 size: 13 residues. The CDR3 coding sequence is TGTGCCAGCAGTGAACTAGGGGCAGGAGGCTACACCTTC. This codes for CASSELGAGGYTF.

The J gene is TRBJ1-1, the V gene TRBV29-1; 8 bases match TRBD1. Germline trimming cut 2 bases from V and 4 bases from J; bases unmatched to any gene: 9. The CDR3 is 15 residues long. Germline lookup yields CDR1 SQVTM and CDR2 ANQGSEA. Written as DNA, the CDR3 is TGCAGCGTTGAAAGCCCAGGGGGCGTCGGCACTGAAGCTTTCTTT. Its protein is CSVESPGGVGTEAFF.

The chain is built from TRBV4-3 and TRBJ2-7, with 8 nucleotides matching TRBD2. Trimming at V came to 1 base and at J to 3 bases, leaving 2 bases not matched to a gene. Germline V lookup: CDR1 LGHNA, CDR2 YSLEER. CDR3 length: 14 amino acids. CDR3 amino acids: CASSQVAGGYEQYF. The CDR3 DNA reads as TGCGCCAGCAGCCAAGTGGCGGGAGGCTACGAGCAGTACTTC.